This T cell receptor beta chain was found in a study of blood T cell repertoires in COVID-19. For the study at large: Acute and convalescent COVID-19 samples came from the United States, Italy and Spain. T cells, B-cell-depleted T cells, or PBMCs supplied cDNA or gDNA.

The CDR3 loop spans 16 amino acids. Germline assignment: CDR1 MNHNS and CDR2 SASEGT. V lost 0 bases and J 6 bases, leaving 17 bases between the germline ends. Clones were read by immunoSEQ multiplex PCR, and TCRdb kept only the in-frame ones, dropping some. The table includes 86,000 or so clones, roughly 86% detected once. This chain connects TRBV6-1 to TRBJ1-1, with D possibly matching TRBD1 (5 bases). The sequenced sample consisted of peripheral blood. This TCR came from a man aged 50 to 60 with active or convalescent COVID-19. The CDR3 DNA follows: TGTGCCAGCAGTGAAGCGCTCGGGGGGGTGGTGGCTGAAGCTTTCTTT. Its protein is CASSEALGGVVAEAFF.